A selection of T cell receptor beta chains follows, all from one sample in a study of regulatory T cells in long-lasting Graves disease. TCRdb fed the multiplex PCR reads into MiXCR, producing one record per CDR3 protein. Among over 350,000 distinct CDR3 sequences, less than 25% were seen once, and the ten largest hold around 21%. This sample comprised peripheral blood mononuclear cells (PBMCs), obtained when the disease was refractory, from a patient treated with antithyroid drugs. The origin of the receptors is a female donor with Graves disease. Each CDR3 is given with its conserved first and last residue. D genes are given only for firm matches. Only some rows state a clone size, as once, few, many or a class for expanded clones.

16	TRBV9	TRBJ2-6	.	few	TGTGCCAGCAGCGCCGGTTGGTATCCTGGGGCCAACGTCCTGACTTTC	CASSAGWYPGANVLTF
16	TRBV5-8	TRBJ1-4	TRBD1	many	TGTGCCAGCAGCTTGGCCGACGAGCACAGGGGTGAAAAACTGTTTTTT	CASSLADEHRGEKLFF
15	TRBV4-1	TRBJ2-7	.	few	TGCGCCAGCAGCCAAGTCGGGACTGGCCCATACGAGCAGTACTTC	CASSQVGTGPYEQYF
14	TRBV12-3/TRBV12-4	TRBJ1-5	TRBD1	many	TGTGCCAGCAGCTCGGGGACAGGGCTTCAGCCCCAGCATTTT	CASSSGTGLQPQHF
13	TRBV18	TRBJ2-7	.	many	TGTGCCAGCTCATCCGTAGATGGCTACGAGCAGTACTTC	CASSSVDGYEQYF
12	TRBV7-2	TRBJ2-5	TRBD2	many	TGTGCCAGCAGCGGGGGGGGGGAGACCCAGTACTTC	CASSGGGETQYF
14	TRBV19	TRBJ1-2	.	few	TGTGCCAGTAGTAGGTTCCTCGGCAGCTATGGCTACACCTTC	CASSRFLGSYGYTF
14	TRBV12-3/TRBV12-4	TRBJ1-3	.	few	TGTGCCAGCAGTTCCAGGGCCTCGACGGTACCCATATATTTT	CASSSRASTVPIYF
12	TRBV24-1	TRBJ2-5	.	few	TGTGCCACCAGTGATTCTCCCGAGACCCAGTACTTC	CATSDSPETQYF
15	TRBV9	TRBJ1-1	.	.	TGTGCCAGCAGCGTAGTATTGGGCCTGAGCACTGAAGCTTTCTTT	CASSVVLGLSTEAFF
15	TRBV7-2	TRBJ2-5	.	.	TGTGCCAGCAGCTTGAGACAGGTCCCCCAAGAGACCCAGTACTTC	CASSLRQVPQETQYF
15	TRBV6-2/TRBV6-3	TRBJ1-6	TRBD1	.	TGTGCCAGCAGTTACGATAGGGGGCAGGGTTCACCCCTCCACTTT	CASSYDRGQGSPLHF
15	TRBV7-2	TRBJ1-1	.	few	TGTGCCAGCAGCTTATCGGGCAGGGTGAACACTGAAGCTTTCTTT	CASSLSGRVNTEAFF
14	TRBV15	TRBJ2-4	TRBD2	.	TGTGCCACCAGCAGGGGCGGGAGAAACAACATTCAGTACTTC	CATSRGGRNNIQYF
12	TRBV6-1	TRBJ1-5	.	many	TGTGCCAGCAGTACGGCTAATCAGCCCCAGCATTTT	CASSTANQPQHF
14	TRBV28	TRBJ2-7	TRBD2	many	TGTGCCAGCAGCCCACCGACTAGCAACTACGAGCAGTACTTC	CASSPPTSNYEQYF
13	TRBV28	TRBJ1-1	TRBD1	.	TGTGCCAGCAAGCAGGGGGGCAGCGCTGAAGCTTTCTTT	CASKQGGSAEAFF
14	TRBV30	TRBJ1-2	.	.	TGTGCCTGGAGTGAAGGCACAGGGACCTATGGCTACACCTTC	CAWSEGTGTYGYTF
12	TRBV7-2	TRBJ2-1	.	.	TGTGCCAGCAGCTTAGCGGACAATGAGCAGTTCTTC	CASSLADNEQFF
15	TRBV7-2	TRBJ1-1	.	.	TGTGCCAGCAGCTTAGAAACCAGGGTGAACACTGAAGCTTTCTTT	CASSLETRVNTEAFF
15	TRBV27	TRBJ2-5	.	.	TGTGCCAGCAGCCGGGGAGGCAGTCTTCGAGAGACCCAGTACTTC	CASSRGGSLRETQYF
15	TRBV7-2	TRBJ2-7	.	.	TGTGCCAGCAGCTTAGACAGGCACCCCTCCTACGAGCAGTACTTC	CASSLDRHPSYEQYF
14	TRBV7-2	TRBJ2-7	TRBD2	few	TGTGCCAGCAGCTCCGGGACTAGGCTCTACGAGCAGTACTTC	CASSSGTRLYEQYF